The rows below give T cell receptor beta chains drawn from one sample of a study of shared clonotypes between healthy human individuals. Measured with immunoSEQ multiplex PCR; TCRdb has only the in-frame clones, and not every one. The sample yields 760,000 or so clones, around 96% seen once. The specimen sequenced was naive CD8+ T cells sorted from blood. Receptor source: a man aged 30 to 45 in good health. The CDR3 runs from the conserved cysteine through the conserved F or W. The D gene is left open where the match is weak. Clone size appears in some rows only: once, few, many, or a class for an expanded clone.

D	V	size	J	CDR3	DNA
.	TRBV7-8	few	TRBJ1-2	CASSLLRGPNYGYTF	TGTGCCAGCAGCTTATTAAGGGGCCCAAACTATGGCTACACCTTC
TRBD1	TRBV7-9	once	TRBJ2-1	CASSLDGGQEFF	TGTGCCAGCAGCTTAGATGGCGGACAGGAGTTCTTC
TRBD2	TRBV15	.	TRBJ2-1	CATKKSALAGDNEQFF	TGTGCCACGAAAAAAAGCGCACTAGCGGGAGACAATGAGCAGTTCTTC
.	TRBV19	.	TRBJ1-5	CASSIGHSLNQPQHF	TGTGCCAGTAGTATAGGGCACAGCCTCAATCAGCCCCAGCATTTT
.	TRBV27	once	TRBJ1-2	CASRSAYANYGYTF	TGTGCCAGCAGGTCCGCGTATGCTAACTATGGCTACACCTTC
TRBD1	TRBV7-6	.	TRBJ2-7	CASSPTGTGVSEQYF	TGTGCCAGCAGCCCTACCGGGACAGGGGTCTCCGAGCAGTACTTC
.	TRBV29-1	.	TRBJ2-1	CSVYGQRAANEQFF	TGCAGCGTTTATGGACAGAGGGCAGCAAATGAGCAGTTCTTC
TRBD1	TRBV7-9	.	TRBJ1-1	CASSSPGGTNTEAFF	TGTGCCAGCAGCTCCCCAGGGGGAACTAACACTGAAGCTTTCTTT
.	TRBV27	once	TRBJ2-1	CASGRISDEQFF	TGTGCCAGCGGGCGGATCTCGGATGAGCAGTTCTTC
.	TRBV30	.	TRBJ2-7	CAWSVLGSYEQYF	TGTGCCTGGAGTGTATTGGGGTCCTACGAGCAGTACTTC
.	TRBV13	few	TRBJ2-1	CASSLWNNEQFF	TGTGCCAGCAGCTTATGGAACAATGAGCAGTTCTTC
.	TRBV7-2	once	TRBJ2-7	CASSSTSSYEQYF	TGTGCCAGCAGCTCGACTAGCTCCTACGAGCAGTACTTC
TRBD1	TRBV6-1	.	TRBJ1-5	CASKTGTDAWLPQHF	TGTGCCAGCAAAACCGGGACAGATGCTTGGTTGCCCCAGCATTTT
.	TRBV28	.	TRBJ2-7	CASLGLESFYEQYF	TGTGCCAGCCTGGGGCTAGAGAGCTTCTACGAGCAGTACTTC
.	TRBV29-1	.	TRBJ2-7	CSKVGKGRYEQYF	TGCAGCAAAGTGGGGAAAGGACGTTACGAGCAGTACTTC
.	TRBV28	.	TRBJ2-3	CASSFGDTQYF	TGTGCCAGCAGTTTCGGGGATACGCAGTATTTT
TRBD2	TRBV7-9	.	TRBJ2-3	CASSQTRSLAGITDTQYF	TGTGCCAGCAGCCAAACGAGATCCCTAGCGGGGATCACAGATACGCAGTATTTT
.	TRBV30	.	TRBJ1-5	CAWKGRGGIDQPQHF	TGTGCCTGGAAGGGTCGGGGAGGGATCGATCAGCCCCAGCATTTT
.	TRBV29-1	.	TRBJ1-1	CGGRQTTNTEAFF	TGCGGCGGCAGACAGACTACCAACACTGAAGCTTTCTTT
.	TRBV2	.	TRBJ2-7	CASSLGWVLNEQYF	TGTGCCAGCAGCCTTGGCTGGGTGCTTAACGAGCAGTACTTC
.	TRBV7-9	.	TRBJ2-2	CASSLAEATESGELFF	TGTGCCAGCAGCTTAGCGGAGGCGACCGAGTCCGGGGAGCTGTTTTTT
TRBD1	TRBV7-9	once	TRBJ1-4	CASSVPGQPDEKLFF	TGTGCCAGCAGCGTACCGGGACAGCCTGATGAAAAACTGTTTTTT
TRBD2	TRBV27	.	TRBJ2-3	CASSLPGTSSTDTQYF	TGTGCCAGCAGTTTACCAGGGACTAGCAGCACAGATACGCAGTATTTT
.	TRBV7-2	.	TRBJ1-1	CASSPPGVEAFF	TGTGCCAGCAGTCCCCCTGGGGTTGAAGCTTTCTTT
TRBD1	TRBV27	.	TRBJ2-7	CASSLSPQGAYEQYF	TGTGCCAGCAGTTTATCCCCACAGGGGGCTTACGAGCAGTACTTC
TRBD2	TRBV7-7	.	TRBJ2-1	CASSPGLAGYNEQFF	TGTGCTAGCAGCCCGGGACTAGCGGGGTACAATGAGCAGTTCTTC
.	TRBV29-1	.	TRBJ2-7	CSVKEGPHEQYF	TGCAGCGTTAAAGAGGGACCCCACGAGCAGTACTTC
.	TRBV2	.	TRBJ2-7	CASISGYTEQYF	TGTGCCAGCATTAGTGGTTATACCGAGCAGTACTTC
.	TRBV29-1	few	TRBJ1-2	CSVEEISIVTDGYTF	TGCAGCGTTGAAGAAATTTCGATCGTGACAGACGGCTACACCTTC
.	TRBV29-1	.	TRBJ2-2	CSVDFPDTGELFF	TGCAGCGTTGATTTTCCGGACACCGGGGAGCTGTTTTTT
.	TRBV5-1	.	TRBJ2-7	CASSLEVRGYEQYF	TGCGCCAGCAGCTTGGAGGTAAGAGGCTACGAGCAGTACTTC
.	TRBV6-6	once	TRBJ2-5	CASSYGETQYF	TGTGCCAGCAGTTACGGCGAGACCCAGTACTTC
.	TRBV13	.	TRBJ2-1	CASSLVGLEQFF	TGTGCCAGCAGCTTAGTGGGGCTCGAGCAGTTCTTC
TRBD2	TRBV2	.	TRBJ2-3	CASTGLAGADTQYF	TGTGCCAGCACCGGACTAGCGGGAGCAGATACGCAGTATTTT